A single sample gave rise to the 16 T cell receptor beta chains below, sequenced in a study of blood T cells in healthy people across ages. Combining a sample-barcoded 5' primer with a J-beta primer mix, a second PCR ran for roughly 6 to 12 cycles. One entry per CDR3 protein, called by TCRdb with MiXCR from the 5' RACE reads. There are 750,000 or so distinct CDR3 sequences in the sample; roughly 25% occur only once, and under 10% lies in the top ten. The same data also contributed to another study, on T cells of mothers and their children.

The material sequenced was blood. These receptors came from a boy younger than 18 in good health.

This clonotype was seen a handful of times. The rearrangement uses TRBV10-3 and TRBJ2-1; D possibly corresponds to TRBD2 (5 bases). Germline-derived CDR1 and CDR2 are ENHRY and SYGVKD. The CDR3 runs to 13 residues. The V gene lost 6 bases and the J gene lost 5 bases, with 11 bases spanning the gap. CDR3 in amino acids: CAIRNGLDNEQFF. In DNA, the CDR3 is TGTGCCATCAGAAACGGACTTGACAATGAGCAGTTCTTC.

The chain is built from TRBV2 and TRBJ2-5; 9 positions match TRBD2. The last part of the DNA fits TRBJ2-1 better; the J call may be wrong. Per germline, CDR1 SNHLY and CDR2 FYNNEI. CDR3 length: 16 amino acids. The CDR3 region is CASSVSRLAGRDEQFF. The CDR3 region has the DNA TGTGCCAGCAGTGTCTCGCGGCTAGCGGGGCGGGATGAGCAGTTCTTC.

In its sample, this clonotype was seen a few times. J is TRBJ1-3 and V is TRBV29-1, with 7 nucleotides matching TRBD1. CDR3 length: 13 amino acids. With V trimmed by 6 bases and J by 4 bases, 6 bases remained unmatched. Germline V gives CDR1 SQVTM, CDR2 ANQGSEA. Here the CDR3 DNA reads TGCAGCGTCGCGACAGGGTCGGGAAACACCATATATTTT. Protein sequence: CSVATGSGNTIYF.

The rearrangement joins TRBV3-1 to TRBJ2-5; 9 bases line up with TRBD1. J gave up 9 bases and V 4 bases, and 9 bases lay outside the gene matches. The CDR3 consists of 14 residues. Germline V CDR1 and CDR2: LGHDT, YNNKEL (reference sequence). The CDR3 is CASSPRDRDEPQYF. CDR3 DNA: TGTGCCAGCAGCCCCCGGGACAGGGACGAGCCCCAGTACTTC.

The chain has TRBV4-2 and TRBJ2-5, with 12 positions matching TRBD2. Germline CDR1 LGHNA, CDR2 YNFKEQ. The V gene end was trimmed by 1 base and the J gene end by 1 base; junction bases not matched to a gene: 4. CDR3 size: 17 residues. The CDR3, as DNA: TGTGCCAGCAGCCAAGCCCCTAGCGGGAGGGCCCAAGAGACCCAGTACTTC. It specifies CASSQAPSGRAQETQYF.

Only a few counts were recorded for this clonotype. This chain's CDR3 is CASSLYPDTDTQYF. CDR3 nucleotides: TGTGCCAGCAGCTTATACCCCGACACAGATACGCAGTATTTT. This chain joins TRBV7-2 and TRBJ2-3, with no clear D. Trimming left V 2 bases short and J 2 bases short, with 8 bases between. This CDR3 region has 14 residues. Germline CDR1 is SGHTA and CDR2 is FQGNSA. Based on the CDR3 plus reference TRBV7-2 and TRBJ2-3, the full variable domain is GAGVSQSPSNKVTEKGKDVELRCDPISGHTALYWYRQSLGQGLEFLIYFQGNSAPDKSGLPSDRFSAERTGGSVSTLTIQRTQQEDSAVYLCASSLYPDTDTQYFGPGTRLTVL.

V usage is TRBV12-3 or TRBV12-4 and J usage is TRBJ2-7, with D possibly being TRBD2 (6 bases). V was cut by 5 bases and J by 10 bases, with 12 bases left in between. CDR3 length: 11 amino acids. Written as DNA, the CDR3 is TGTGCCAGCAGTGGGGACTTCCGTCAGTACTTC. It encodes CASSGDFRQYF.

This clonotype appeared a few times. The rearrangement links TRBV2 to TRBJ2-1; 12 bases map to TRBD2. The germline V gene has CDR1 SNHLY and CDR2 FYNNEI. J was trimmed by 5 bases and V by 6 bases; bases with no gene match: 11. The CDR3 totals 17 residues. Here the CDR3 DNA reads TGTGCCAGCAGAGAAACCGGACTAGCGGGAAATAACAATGAGCAGTTCTTC. This encodes CASRETGLAGNNNEQFF.

The V and J genes are TRBV2 and TRBJ2-2; a possible D gene is TRBD1 (6 bases). Germline loops: CDR1 SNHLY, CDR2 FYNNEI. The CDR3 loop spans 15 amino acids. The V gene lost 4 bases and the J gene lost 8 bases, with 17 bases spanning the gap. CDR3 DNA: TGTGCCAGCAGTGTTGGGACAACCCTATCGGGGGAGCTGTTTTTT. Translating gives CASSVGTTLSGELFF.

The V and J genes are TRBV7-2 and TRBJ2-5, with D possibly matching TRBD1 (5 bases). The DNA end favors TRBJ2-1, so the J call may be wrong. The CDR3 has 15 residues. Germline CDR1 and CDR2: SGHTA and FQGNSA. CDR3: CASSFDSGRYSEQFF. In DNA form, the CDR3 reads TGTGCCAGCAGCTTCGACAGTGGGCGATATAGTGAGCAGTTCTTC.

The chain couples TRBV7-9 to TRBJ2-5; D is ambiguous. Trimming took off 3 bases at V and 5 bases at J, with 13 bases between the two ends. This CDR3 has 14 residues. From germline, CDR1 is SEHNR and CDR2 FQNEAQ (reference sequence). For the CDR3, the DNA is TGTGCCAGCAGCTTTCGTACGGTCGGCGAGACCCAGTACTTC. Protein sequence: CASSFRTVGETQYF.

The rearrangement joins TRBV4-3 to TRBJ1-4; D call uncertain. Germline V gene data show CDR1 as LGHNA and CDR2 as YSLEER. There are 13 residues in the CDR3. Trimming removed 9 bases from V and 0 bases from J, with 8 bases in between. The CDR3 reads CARQFATNEKLFF. Here the CDR3 DNA reads TGCGCCAGACAGTTTGCAACTAATGAAAAACTGTTTTTT.

V and J are TRBV9 and TRBJ2-7; D gene unclear. This CDR3 comprises 13 residues. The V gene's germline CDR1 is SGDLS and CDR2 YYNGEE. V shed 3 bases and J shed 5 bases, with 12 bases lying between them. This CDR3 reads CASSAGRIDEQYF. The CDR3 DNA reads TGTGCCAGCAGCGCCGGACGAATCGACGAGCAGTACTTC.

The chain is built from TRBV7-9 and TRBJ1-1; D not resolved. The CDR3 contains 15 residues. V dropped 2 bases and J dropped 3 bases, with 13 bases sitting between them. From germline, CDR1 is SEHNR and CDR2 FQNEAQ (reference sequence). The CDR3: CASSLSNRPDTEAFF. The CDR3 DNA reads TGTGCCAGCAGCTTATCTAACAGACCAGACACTGAAGCTTTCTTT.

V and J are TRBV7-2 and TRBJ2-5; D is uncertain. Matching the DNA end better, TRBJ2-7 makes the J call doubtful. The CDR3 is 15 amino acids. The germline gives CDR1 SGHTA, CDR2 FQGNSA. This CDR3 is CASSPTVYSTYEQYF. The CDR3 coding sequence is TGTGCCAGCAGCCCGACGGTGTACTCTACCTACGAGCAGTACTTC.

This clonotype was counted between two and nine times. V and J are TRBV7-2 and TRBJ1-2, with 9 bases fitting TRBD1. The junction had 14 bases not matched to a gene; V was cut back by 2 bases and J by 13 bases. From germline, CDR1 is SGHTA and CDR2 FQGNSA. This CDR3 contains 15 residues. The CDR3 coding sequence is TGTGCCAGCAGCTTACTTCCGGGACAGGGACTAGTCGGCACCTTC. Its protein product is CASSLLPGQGLVGTF.